The subject of this entry is one T cell receptor beta chain. Clones were sequenced by immunoSEQ multiplex PCR, and TCRdb holds only the in-frame ones, with some missing. There are under 40,000 clones in the sample; roughly 90% occur only once, and approximately 4.1% lies in the top ten. The data stem from a study of T cell changes during pregnancy in multiple sclerosis. The CDR3 consists of 14 residues. In germline, CDR1 is MGHRA, CDR2 YSYEKL. The V gene end was trimmed by 6 bases and the J gene end by 4 bases; junction bases not matched to a gene: 5. The starting material was CD8+ T cells from peripheral blood mononuclear cells, obtained after pregnancy. The clonotype originates from a female donor with multiple sclerosis, enrolled in a pregnancy study. J is TRBJ1-4 and V is TRBV4-1, with 7 bases fitting TRBD1. The DNA of the CDR3 is TGCGCCAGCAGGGAACAGGGGAATAATGAAAAACTGTTTTTT. Encoded protein: CASREQGNNEKLFF.